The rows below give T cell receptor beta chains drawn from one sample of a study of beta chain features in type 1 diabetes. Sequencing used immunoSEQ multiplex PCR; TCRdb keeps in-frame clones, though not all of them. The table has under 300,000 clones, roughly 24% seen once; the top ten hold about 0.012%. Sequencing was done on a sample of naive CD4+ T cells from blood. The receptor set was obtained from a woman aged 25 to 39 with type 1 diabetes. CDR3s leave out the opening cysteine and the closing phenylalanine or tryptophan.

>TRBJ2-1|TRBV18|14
ASSPFWDRAYNEQF
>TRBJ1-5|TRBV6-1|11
ASRDREDQPQH
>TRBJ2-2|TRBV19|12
ATRTSGNTGELF
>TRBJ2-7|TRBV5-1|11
ASSTSLLYEQY
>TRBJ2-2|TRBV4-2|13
ASSSYSVNTGELF
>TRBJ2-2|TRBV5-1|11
ASGQGDTGELF
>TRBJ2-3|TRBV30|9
AWGRTDTQY
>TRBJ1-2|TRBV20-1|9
SAPGREGYT
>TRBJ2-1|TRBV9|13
ASKPLAGAYNEQF
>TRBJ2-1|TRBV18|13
ASSPPGLAPNEQF
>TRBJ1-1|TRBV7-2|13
ASSFRDRLNTEAF
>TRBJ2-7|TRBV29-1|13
SVEDRTGAAYEQY
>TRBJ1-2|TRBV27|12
ASSPRGQYYGYT
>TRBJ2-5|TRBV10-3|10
ATAPGEETQY
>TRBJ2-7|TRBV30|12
AWIPSGDPYEQY
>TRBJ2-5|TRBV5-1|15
ASSSRLAAGIGETQY
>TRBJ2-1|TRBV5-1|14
ASSLRGRPLDNEQF
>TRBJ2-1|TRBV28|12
ASSSGGRYNEQF
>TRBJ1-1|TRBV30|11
AWSVGGRTEAF
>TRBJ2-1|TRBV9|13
ASSDGPDSYNEQF
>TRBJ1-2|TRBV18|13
ASSPNGDSNYGYT
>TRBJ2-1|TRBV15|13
ATSGGQGSYNEQF
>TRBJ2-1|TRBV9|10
ASSVESYEQF
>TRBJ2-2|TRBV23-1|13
ASSQDTGPHGELF
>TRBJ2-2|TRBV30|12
AWSVGKVTGELF
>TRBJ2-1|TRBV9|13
ASSEAAEPYNEQF
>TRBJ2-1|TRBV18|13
ASSLRGGTYNEQF
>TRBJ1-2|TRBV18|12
ASSPGQGADGYT
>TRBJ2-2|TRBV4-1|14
ASSQGAGEGTGELF
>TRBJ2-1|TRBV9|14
ASSVQPAGPRNEQF
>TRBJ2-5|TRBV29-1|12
SAGAGLAWETQY
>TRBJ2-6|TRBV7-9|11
ARSGSGANVLT
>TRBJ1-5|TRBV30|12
AWSEDRVAQPQH
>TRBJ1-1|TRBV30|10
AWSGVNTEAF
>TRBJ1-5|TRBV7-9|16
ASSSAWDRNYSNQPQH
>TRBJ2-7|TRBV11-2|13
ASSLETGVTYEQY
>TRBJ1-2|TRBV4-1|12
ASSQLTGNYGYT
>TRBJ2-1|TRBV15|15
ATSKLGTAVVPNEQF
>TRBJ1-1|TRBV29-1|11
SARTSSYTEAF
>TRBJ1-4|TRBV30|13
AWSHLGQGNEKLF
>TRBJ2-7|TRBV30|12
AWSGGGSTYEQY
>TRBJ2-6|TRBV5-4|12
ASSLVTGLSVLT